Below, 21 T cell receptor beta chains from the same sample are listed, as sequenced in a study of blood T cells in healthy people across ages. It was with a sample-barcoded 5' primer and a J-beta primer mix that a second PCR of roughly 7 to 12 cycles was run. Each CDR3 protein is one row after TCRdb ran MiXCR on the 5' RACE reads. This sample carries about 1.5 million distinct CDR3 sequences, approximately 40% of them seen once, and the ten largest clones take roughly 7.7%. Specimen: blood. The receptors shown here come from a woman younger than 35 in good health.

This rearrangement joins TRBV27 to TRBJ2-5; TRBD2 might be the D (5 bases). Germline V gene data show CDR1 as MNHEY and CDR2 as SMNVEV (reference sequence). CDR3 size: 15 residues. V was cut by 5 bases and J by 11 bases, with 24 bases left in between. The CDR3 region has the DNA TGTGCCAGCAGTCCGATGGGCCTTGCCGGGGTTGAGCAGTACTTC. Translating it yields CASSPMGLAGVEQYF.

In this sample, this clonotype turned up a few times. The chain joins TRBV12-3 or TRBV12-4 to TRBJ2-6; D might be TRBD1 (6 bases). V dropped 6 bases and J dropped 4 bases, with 13 bases sitting between them. The CDR3 is 15 residues long. The CDR3 region is CASRQQGYGANVLTF. In DNA form, the CDR3 reads TGTGCCAGCAGACAGCAGGGGTACGGGGCCAACGTCCTGACTTTC.

This clonotype has a handful of counts. V usage is TRBV6-5 and J usage is TRBJ2-1; D ambiguous. The CDR3 has 15 residues. V was cut by 0 bases and J by 3 bases, with 9 bases left in between. The V gene's germline CDR1 is MNHEY and CDR2 SVGAGI. The CDR3 sequence: CASSYSVGVYNEQFF. CDR3 nucleotide sequence: TGTGCCAGCAGTTACTCGGTTGGGGTCTACAATGAGCAGTTCTTC.

This clonotype has a handful of counts. The chain joins TRBV5-1 to TRBJ2-5; TRBD1 might be the D (6 bases). Germline-derived CDR1 and CDR2 are SGHRS and YFSETQ. Trimming cost V 0 bases and J 0 bases, with 9 bases left between them. This CDR3 has 15 residues. CDR3 in DNA: TGCGCCAGCAGCTTGGGACAGGCTAACCAAGAGACCCAGTACTTC. This encodes CASSLGQANQETQYF.

The CDR3 protein is CASSSEPYEQYF. DNA of the CDR3: TGTGCCAGCAGTTCGGAGCCCTACGAGCAGTACTTC. V gene TRBV12-3 or TRBV12-4 combines with J gene TRBJ2-7; D unresolved. The V end lost 4 bases, the J end lost 2 bases, and 6 bases lay between the germline ends. This CDR3 contains 12 residues.

The chain employs TRBV20-1 and TRBJ2-3; 12 nucleotides match TRBD2. The length of the CDR3 is 18 residues. Germline CDR1 reads DFQATT; CDR2 reads SNEGSKA (reference sequence). V shed 3 bases and J 0 bases; nucleotides not matched to a gene: 10. CDR3: CSARPLGLAGTSTDTQYF. In DNA, the CDR3 is TGCAGTGCTAGGCCCCTTGGACTAGCGGGGACGAGCACAGATACGCAGTATTTT.

This sequence joins TRBV6-5 and TRBJ1-1, with D hard to call. With 6 bases removed from V and 2 bases from J, the gap between germline ends came to 7 bases. CDR1 is MNHEY and CDR2 is SVGAGI in the germline V gene. The CDR3 loop spans 12 amino acids. The CDR3 here is CASRKPNTEAFF. The CDR3 DNA is TGTGCCAGCAGGAAGCCAAACACTGAAGCTTTCTTT.

This clonotype has only a few counts. The V and J genes are TRBV7-2 and TRBJ1-2; D is possibly TRBD1 (6 bases). CDR1 SGHTA and CDR2 FQGNSA come from the germline V gene. Trimming left V 6 bases short and J 5 bases short, with 16 bases between. The CDR3 extends over 14 amino acids. The CDR3 spells CASSLARDKYGYTF. The CDR3 nucleotides read TGTGCCAGCAGTTTGGCCCGGGACAAGTATGGCTACACCTTC.

This sequence joins TRBV10-3 and TRBJ2-3; perhaps TRBD2 as D (6 bases). Trimming left V 7 bases short and J 2 bases short, with 13 bases between. Germline lookup yields CDR1 ENHRY and CDR2 SYGVKD. The CDR3 spans 14 residues. CDR3 bases: TGTGCCATCATGGGGACTCTTCCCACAGATACGCAGTATTTT. Translation: CAIMGTLPTDTQYF.

In regard to this clonotype: Since the CDR3 does not end with the conserved phenylalanine or tryptophan, this likely comes from a read error. V is TRBV20-1 and J is TRBJ2-1; TRBD2 matches at 8 bases. From germline, CDR1 is DFQATT and CDR2 SNEGSKA (reference sequence). This CDR3 has 13 amino acids. V lost 4 bases to trimming and J lost 7 bases; unmatched junction nucleotides: 6. The CDR3 region has the DNA TGCAGTGCTAAAGCGGGAGTAGGTAATGAGCAGTTCTTA. It encodes CSAKAGVGNEQFL.

The chain is built from TRBV2 and TRBJ2-3; D ambiguous. The CDR3 consists of 13 residues. V was shortened by 2 bases and J by 7 bases, with 10 bases between the two germline ends. From germline, CDR1 is SNHLY and CDR2 FYNNEI. CDR3 loop: CASSENALNTQYF. The CDR3 nucleotides are TGTGCCAGCAGTGAAAACGCCCTGAATACGCAGTATTTT.

This clonotype appeared a few times. The chain has TRBV4-1 and TRBJ2-1, with 10 bases identical to TRBD2. V trimming: 4 bases; J trimming: 9 bases; junction bases outside the gene matches: 18. Per the germline V gene, CDR1 is MGHRA and CDR2 is YSYEKL. This CDR3 region has 18 residues. The CDR3 region has the DNA TGCGCCAGCAGCCTCGAACCATCCGCAGCGGGAGGGCGCGCTGAGCAGTTCTTC. It yields the protein CASSLEPSAAGGRAEQFF.

This clonotype was seen only a few times. The J gene is TRBJ1-6, the V gene TRBV20-1; TRBD1 agrees at 7 bases. Germline V lookup: CDR1 DFQATT, CDR2 SNEGSKA (reference sequence). The CDR3 runs 12 residues. With 3 bases clipped from V and 7 bases from J, the junction kept 0 bases outside the gene matches. CDR3 nucleotides: TGCAGTGCTAGGACAGGGAATTCACCCCTCCACTTT. Protein sequence: CSARTGNSPLHF.

This chain connects TRBV20-1 to TRBJ2-2; possible D gene TRBD1, 5 bases. The CDR3 is 15 residues long. Germline V CDR1 and CDR2: DFQATT, SNEGSKA (reference sequence). Trimming pared 4 bases from V and 7 bases from J, leaving 19 bases between. In DNA, the CDR3 is TGCAGTGCTACCCCTGGGGCCGCCGATATCGGGGAGCTGTTTTTT. This encodes CSATPGAADIGELFF.

CDR3 residues: CASSGATGGTYEQYF. CDR3 DNA: TGTGCCAGCAGTGGCGCGACAGGGGGAACCTACGAGCAGTACTTC. The rearrangement uses TRBV2 and TRBJ2-7; 9 nucleotides agree with TRBD1. Germline values: CDR1 SNHLY, CDR2 FYNNEI. V shed 4 bases and J 2 bases; nucleotides not matched to a gene: 6. This CDR3 spans 15 amino acids.

The sample holds many counts of this clonotype. The rearrangement joins TRBV4-1 to TRBJ1-2; perhaps TRBD1 as D (6 bases). Trimming cost V 4 bases and J 3 bases, with 18 bases left between them. The germline gives CDR1 MGHRA, CDR2 YSYEKL. The CDR3 extends over 16 amino acids. CDR3 region: CASSPPGWGADYGYTF. CDR3 nucleotides: TGCGCCAGCAGCCCCCCTGGGTGGGGGGCTGACTATGGCTACACCTTC.

V gene TRBV12-3 or TRBV12-4 combines with J gene TRBJ2-4, with 9 bases aligning to TRBD1. Unmatched junction bases numbered 3, after V lost 4 bases and J lost 2 bases. The CDR3 consists of 15 residues. The CDR3 loop is CASSSGQGSKNIQYF. DNA for the CDR3: TGTGCCAGCAGTTCGGGACAGGGTTCCAAAAACATTCAGTACTTC.

The rearrangement joins TRBV7-9 to TRBJ1-3, with 9 positions matching TRBD1. The CDR3 runs to 15 residues. Germline values: CDR1 SEHNR, CDR2 FQNEAQ (reference sequence). Trimming removed 2 bases from V and 5 bases from J; junction bases left unmatched: 4. CDR3 loop: CASSLTGGPRNTIYF. CDR3 coding DNA: TGTGCCAGCAGCTTAACAGGGGGCCCCAGAAACACCATATATTTT.

In the case of this clonotype: Just one base apart from a much larger clone, this may be a read error. The chain joins TRBV3-1 to TRBJ1-4, with no clear D. Germline CDR1 is LGHDT and CDR2 is YNNKEL (reference sequence). The CDR3 extends over 9 amino acids. CDR3 sequence (DNA): TGTGCCAGCAACCAAAAACTGTTTTTT. Residues: CASNQKLFF.

The rearrangement links TRBV20-1 to TRBJ2-1, with D possibly matching TRBD1 (5 bases). CDR1 is DFQATT and CDR2 is SNEGSKA in the germline V gene (reference sequence). The germline V and J ends were trimmed by 0 bases and 1 base, with 13 bases remaining between them. The CDR3 totals 16 residues. The CDR3 region is CSARDMDKGSYNEQFF. The CDR3 DNA follows: TGCAGTGCTAGAGACATGGACAAGGGGTCCTACAATGAGCAGTTCTTC.

This clonotype was found many times. The rearrangement uses TRBV4-1 and TRBJ2-5; no firm D call. The CDR3 is 15 residues long. Germline CDR1 is MGHRA and CDR2 is YSYEKL. Trimming took 2 bases from V and 4 from J, leaving 14 bases between them. CDR3 nucleotides: TGCGCCAGCAGCCAACTCCCAAAAAGTAGAGAGACCCAGTACTTC. It yields the protein CASSQLPKSRETQYF.